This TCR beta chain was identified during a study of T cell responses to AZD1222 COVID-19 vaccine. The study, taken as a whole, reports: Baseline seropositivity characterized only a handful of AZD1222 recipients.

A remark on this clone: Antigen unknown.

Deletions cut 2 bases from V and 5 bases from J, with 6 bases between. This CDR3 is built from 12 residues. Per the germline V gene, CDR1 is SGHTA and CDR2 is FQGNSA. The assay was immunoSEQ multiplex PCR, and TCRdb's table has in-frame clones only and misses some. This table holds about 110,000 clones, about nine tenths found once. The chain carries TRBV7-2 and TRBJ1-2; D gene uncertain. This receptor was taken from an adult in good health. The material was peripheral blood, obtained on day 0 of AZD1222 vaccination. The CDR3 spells CASSLRGYGYTF. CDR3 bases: TGTGCCAGCAGCTTAAGAGGGTATGGCTACACCTTC. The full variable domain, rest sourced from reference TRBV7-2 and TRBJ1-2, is GAGVSQSPSNKVTEKGKDVELRCDPISGHTALYWYRQSLGQGLEFLIYFQGNSAPDKSGLPSDRFSAERTGGSVSTLTIQRTQQEDSAVYLCASSLRGYGYTFGSGTRLTVV.